Given below is one TCR beta chain in context. Its target antigen remains unknown. Within one base of it there is no much larger clone, and no base qualities were kept. Reading the germline V gene gives CDR1 KGHSH and CDR2 LQKENI. V lost 3 bases and J lost 3 bases; the stretch between them is 18 bases long. Reading from cysteine to phenylalanine, the CDR3 counts 17 amino acids. Only CDR3 DNA remains: 51 bases, in frame from the first base. These data belong to a study of response to subunit inactivated influenza vaccine (dated by TCRdb to 2017 to 2018). In terms of the full investigation: Deep quantitative T cell receptor repertoire profiling was used in the study to track responses to a trivalent subunit inactivated influenza vaccine. Broad study findings and their caveats: According to the authors, only a limited number of new T cells may be recruited by each seasonal influenza vaccination.

Libraries were built with RT-PCR. Sequencing was performed on an Illumina HiSeq 2500. TCRdb handled the public reads itself, with Q25 trimming in fastp and clone calling in MiXCR, and kept productive beta chains. Every CDR3 protein is listed once, alongside the most common genes and DNA of its rows. A total of roughly 180,000 distinct CDR3 sequences appear in this sample, around 9% of them only once. The ten most abundant clones make up approximately 11% of the sample. The chain is encoded by TRBV18 joined to TRBJ2-1; the D gene assignment is ambiguous. The TCR sequence derives from a man aged 50-60 years who received an inactivated influenza vaccine. Donor details come from another sample of the same person, matched by shared clones. The sequencing here drew on non-naive T cells sorted from PBMCs, taken on the day of vaccination. This sample's cell subset or site label indicates: memory T cell fraction. The sequenced DNA is TGTGCCAGCTCACCGCTTGGCCTCCTCCCTAACTACAATGAGCAGTTCTTC. Translation gives CASSPLGLLPNYNEQFF. Reference TRBV18 and TRBJ2-1 genes cover what lies past the CDR3, so the full variable domain is NAGVMQNPRHLVRRRGQEARLRCSPMKGHSHVYWYRQLPEEGLKFMVYLQKENIIDESGMPKERFSAEFPKEGPSILRIQQVVRGDSAAYFCASSPLGLLPNYNEQFFGPGTRLTVL.